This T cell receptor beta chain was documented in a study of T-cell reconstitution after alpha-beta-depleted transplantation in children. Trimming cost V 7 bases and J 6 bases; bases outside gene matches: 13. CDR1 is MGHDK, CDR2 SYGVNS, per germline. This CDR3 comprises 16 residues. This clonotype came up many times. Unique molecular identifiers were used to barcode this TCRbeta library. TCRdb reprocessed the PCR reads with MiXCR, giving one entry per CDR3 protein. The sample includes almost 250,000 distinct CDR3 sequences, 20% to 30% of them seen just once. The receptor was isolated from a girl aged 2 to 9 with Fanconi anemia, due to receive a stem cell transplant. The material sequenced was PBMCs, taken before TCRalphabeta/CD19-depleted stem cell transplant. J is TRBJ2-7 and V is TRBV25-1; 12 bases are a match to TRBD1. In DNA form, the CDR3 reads TGTGCCAGCACCGGGACAGGGGGCGCGTATCTCCTCGAGCAGTACTTC. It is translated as CASTGTGGAYLLEQYF.